This TCR beta chain derives from a study of cytomegalovirus exposure and HLA in healthy donors. As to this clone: The antigen remains unidentified.

General study points: Earlier analysis yielded a pattern in which most TCR beta V segments were productive about 90% or about 30% of the time. It is likely that the observed cluster of highly shared sequence variants was a sequencing artifact. The study labeled more than 150 TCR beta chains cytomegalovirus-associated.

The study ran its PCR with 60 Vbeta and 13 Jbeta primers. Method: immunoSEQ multiplex PCR; TCRdb's copy keeps in-frame clones and lacks some. This repertoire shows 160,000 or so clones, roughly four fifths found once; its top ten account for roughly 0.5%. Trimming removed 0 bases from V and 4 bases from J; junction bases left unmatched: 6. Germline CDR1 GTSNPN, CDR2 SVGIG (reference sequence). The CDR3 has 14 amino acids. Sequenced material: PBMCs. This chain uses TRBV30 with TRBJ2-7; 7 bases agree with TRBD2. The source of this sequence is a woman in her fifties or sixties in good health and CMV-seronegative. The CDR3 DNA sequence: TGTGCCTGGAGTGTAGTGGGGGGGGGTTACGAGCAGTACTTC. Amino acids: CAWSVVGGGYEQYF.